This section outlines one TCR beta chain sequence together with its context. What it binds is unknown. The data belong to a study of T cell repertoires in cytomegalovirus infection. Turning to the study itself: Use of recently identified HLA-C-restricted and well-studied HLA-B-restricted CMV epitopes was part of the study. Signatures in public TCR beta sequences pointed to both CMV infection and matching HLA type.

In germline, CDR1 is SQVTM, CDR2 ANQGSEA. This CDR3 has 16 amino acids. The V gene end was trimmed by 6 bases and the J gene end by 3 bases; junction bases not matched to a gene: 12. Broader study findings: CMV-specific TCR beta clonotypes restricted by HLA-C were the ones dominating the ex vivo response. People with CMV and the relevant HLA were identified by cumulative public TCR beta family frequency.

TCRdb reprocessed the reads with MiXCR, giving one entry per CDR3 protein. The table lists about 830,000 distinct CDR3 sequences, approximately 29% of them singletons. The genes are TRBV29-1 and TRBJ2-1, with TRBD1 identical over 9 bases. The source was cultured CD8+ T cells from PBMCs, collected from culture after CMV antigen stimulation. The sequence was collected from a human donor in good health (CMV status not recorded). Some clones in this sample may be carry-over from other donors' samples. The CDR3 DNA follows: TGCAGCGTCCCTAAGTTGGACAGGGGAGACTACAATGAGCAGTTCTTC. It encodes CSVPKLDRGDYNEQFF.